This T cell receptor (beta chain) is drawn from a study of blood T cells in healthy people across ages. Study results and limitations: Correlation between TCR beta diversity and naive T cell percentage was strong. Roughly linear declines in TCR beta diversity per million T cells occurred with age.

The CDR3 loop spans 14 amino acids. Trimming cost V 4 bases and J 4 bases; bases outside gene matches: 5. Germline V gene lookup returns CDR1 ENHRY and CDR2 SYGVKD. Next came a second PCR, run for roughly 6 to 11 cycles, which used a sample-barcoded 5' primer along with a J-beta primer mix. A single record per CDR3 protein comes from TCRdb applying MiXCR to the 5' RACE reads. The sample records about 900,000 distinct CDR3 sequences, about 44% being singletons. Every sample had a minimum of 6 million PBMCs isolated. Worth noting for this clonotype: Its target is not known.

The chain links TRBV10-3 to TRBJ2-5; 8 nucleotides align to TRBD1. This sequence was found in a man aged 30 to 39 in good health. The sequencing sample was made of blood. The CDR3 reads CAISGLTGAETQYF. CDR3 in DNA: TGTGCCATCAGTGGGCTGACAGGGGCAGAGACCCAGTACTTC.